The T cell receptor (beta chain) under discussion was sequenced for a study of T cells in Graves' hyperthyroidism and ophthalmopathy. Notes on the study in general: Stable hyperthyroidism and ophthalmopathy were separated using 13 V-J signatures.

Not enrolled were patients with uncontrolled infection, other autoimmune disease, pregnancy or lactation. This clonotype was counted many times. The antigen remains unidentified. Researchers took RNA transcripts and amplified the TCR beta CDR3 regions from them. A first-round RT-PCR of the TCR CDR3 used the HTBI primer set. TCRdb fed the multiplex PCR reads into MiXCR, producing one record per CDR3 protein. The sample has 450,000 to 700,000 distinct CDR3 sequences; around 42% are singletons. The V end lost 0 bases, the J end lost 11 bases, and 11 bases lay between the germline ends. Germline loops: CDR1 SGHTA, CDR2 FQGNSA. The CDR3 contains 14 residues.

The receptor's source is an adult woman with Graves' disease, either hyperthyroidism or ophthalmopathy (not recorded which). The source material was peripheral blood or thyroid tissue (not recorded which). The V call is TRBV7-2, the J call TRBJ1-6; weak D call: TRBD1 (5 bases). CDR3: CASSLAAGLPPLHF. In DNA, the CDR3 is TGTGCCAGCAGCTTAGCGGCAGGGCTGCCACCCCTCCACTTT.